The 27 T cell receptor beta chains presented below share a single source sample, sequenced in a study of blood T cell repertoires in COVID-19. TCRdb keeps only in-frame clones here, not all; method: immunoSEQ multiplex PCR. The sample has approximately 210,000 clones, around 92% seen once. Sequencing was performed on peripheral blood. Receptors were obtained from a young man with acute or convalescent COVID-19.

DNA for the CDR3: TGTGCCAGCAGCTTAGATTCTAGCGGGGGCACTTACAATGAGCAGTTCTTC. The encoded protein is CASSLDSSGGTYNEQFF. The V gene is TRBV7-2, the J gene TRBJ2-1, with 10 bases aligning to TRBD2. Losses at the gene ends were 1 base for V and 4 bases for J; bases not matched to a gene: 7. Germline V gives CDR1 SGHTA, CDR2 FQGNSA. This CDR3 has 17 residues.

This clone has only one observation. This chain uses TRBV5-5 with TRBJ1-5, with 7 bases fitting TRBD1. This CDR3 contains 16 residues. The V and J ends lost 4 bases and 7 bases, in that order; junction bases with no gene match: 14. CDR1 is SGHKS, CDR2 YYEKEE, per germline (reference sequence). CDR3: CASSHSYGQGGQPQHF. CDR3 DNA sequence: TGTGCCAGCAGCCACTCTTATGGGCAGGGGGGACAGCCCCAGCATTTT.

This chain links TRBV27 with TRBJ2-3; unclear D gene. CDR1 and CDR2 from the germline V gene are MNHEY and SMNVEV (reference sequence). CDR3 length: 13 residues. Trimming left V 0 bases short and J 3 bases short, with 4 bases between. The CDR3 loop is CASSLSRTDTQYF. The CDR3 DNA reads TGTGCCAGCAGTTTATCGAGGACAGATACGCAGTATTTT.

The chain uses TRBV28 and TRBJ1-2; TRBD1 matches at 7 bases. J lost 0 bases, V lost 5 bases, and 3 bases had no gene match. The germline gives CDR1 MDHEN, CDR2 SYDVKM. CDR3 length: 14 residues. The CDR3 sequence: CASSDRVSNYGYTF. The DNA of the CDR3 is TGTGCCAGCAGTGACAGGGTTTCTAACTATGGCTACACCTTC.

Regarding this clone: At one of its ends the junction is not consistent with the germline gene, which may arise from a read error. The chain couples TRBV27 to TRBJ1-5, with unresolved D. This CDR3 is 14 amino acids long. Germline V lookup: CDR1 MNHEY, CDR2 SMNVEV (reference sequence). The DNA for the CDR3 is TGTGCCAGCAGTCCTGAGGGTAGCAGTCAGCCCCAGCATTTT. Protein product: CASSPEGSSQPQHF.

J is TRBJ1-3 and V is TRBV5-6, with a possible D match to TRBD1 (6 bases). The CDR3 sequence is 15 residues long. Germline V gives CDR1 SGHDT, CDR2 YYEEEE. Between the trimmed V and J ends, which lost 2 bases and 7 bases, there was a span of 16 bases. The CDR3 nucleotides read TGTGCCAGCAGCTTAACAGGGACCCAGGGGAACACCATATATTTT. Translating it yields CASSLTGTQGNTIYF.

The chain combines TRBV11-1 with TRBJ2-1, with D maybe TRBD1 (6 bases). Germline V gene data show CDR1 as SGHAT and CDR2 as FQDESV (reference sequence). Deletions cut 4 bases from V and 3 bases from J, with 13 bases between. The CDR3 spans 15 residues. The CDR3 sequence is CASSSEGVGYNEQFF. The CDR3 DNA sequence: TGTGCCAGCAGCTCCGAGGGGGTTGGCTACAATGAGCAGTTCTTC.

V usage is TRBV20-1 and J usage is TRBJ2-7, with D maybe TRBD2 (6 bases). The CDR3 consists of 15 residues. Germline assignment: CDR1 DFQATT and CDR2 SNEGSKA (reference sequence). Trimming pared 3 bases from V and 0 bases from J, leaving 15 bases between. CDR3 coding DNA: TGCAGTGCTAGTCCGGGAGAAATTAGCTCCTACGAGCAGTACTTC. It is translated as CSASPGEISSYEQYF.

J is TRBJ2-3 and V is TRBV28; perhaps TRBD2 as D (5 bases). Germline CDR1 reads MDHEN; CDR2 reads SYDVKM. Trimming took 6 bases from V and 5 from J, leaving 18 bases between them. The CDR3 consists of 15 residues. For the CDR3, the DNA is TGTGCCAGCAGACCTCTGGGAGAGGCGGAAGATACGCAGTATTTT. Its protein is CASRPLGEAEDTQYF. The variable domain in full, with the rest retrieved from reference TRBV28 and TRBJ2-3, is DVKVTQSSRYLVKRTGEKVFLECVQDMDHENMFWYRQDPGLGLRLIYFSYDVKMKEKGDIPEGYSVSREKKERFSLILESASTNQTSMYLCASRPLGEAEDTQYFGPGTRLTVL.

J is TRBJ2-1 and V is TRBV28, with 7 bases fitting TRBD1. The CDR3 contains 13 residues. Germline CDR1 MDHEN, CDR2 SYDVKM. V dropped 3 bases and J dropped 16; count of bases not matched to a gene: 12. In DNA form, the CDR3 reads TGTGCCAGCAGTTTGACGGCAAACAGGGGCGTTTTCTTC. Its protein product is CASSLTANRGVFF.

The V gene is TRBV4-1, the J gene TRBJ2-6; a possible D gene is TRBD2 (7 bases). CDR3 length: 15 amino acids. V lost 4 bases and J lost 2, with 9 bases in between. Per the germline V gene, CDR1 is MGHRA and CDR2 is YSYEKL. The CDR3 loop reads CASSLGGAGANVLTF. Here the CDR3 DNA reads TGCGCCAGCAGCCTAGGGGGGGCTGGGGCCAACGTCCTGACTTTC.

This rearrangement joins TRBV7-9 to TRBJ2-2, with 15 bases matching TRBD2. Germline CDR1 SEHNR, CDR2 FQNEAQ (reference sequence). Unmatched junction bases numbered 8, after V lost 5 bases and J lost 1 base. This CDR3 region has 19 residues. CDR3 bases: TGTGCCAGCAGCCTTATCCGGACTAGCGGGAGGGTGAACACCGGGGAGCTGTTTTTT. Translated, it gives CASSLIRTSGRVNTGELFF.

The rearrangement uses TRBV11-2 and TRBJ2-6; D is ambiguous. V gave up 2 bases and J gave up 2 bases, with 7 bases separating them. CDR3 length: 15 residues. Germline CDR1 and CDR2: SGHAT and FQNNGV. The CDR3 sequence: CASSLRLTGANVLTF. CDR3 coding DNA: TGTGCCAGCAGCTTAAGACTGACTGGGGCCAACGTCCTGACTTTC.

Here the CDR3 reads CASSSQGPSSGNTIYF. The CDR3 DNA is TGTGCCAGCAGTTCACAGGGGCCGAGCTCTGGAAACACCATATATTTT. The rearrangement uses TRBV28 and TRBJ1-3, with 7 bases that match TRBD1. V shed 4 bases, J shed 0 bases, and the junction held 6 bases outside the gene matches. CDR3 length: 16 amino acids. The germline V gene encodes CDR1 MDHEN and CDR2 SYDVKM.

J is TRBJ2-3 and V is TRBV6-4; D may be TRBD2 (5 bases). The ends were cut back, 6 bases at V and 5 bases at J, with 9 bases in the middle. The CDR3 is 12 residues long. CDR1 and CDR2 (germline): MRHNA, SNTAGT. Here the CDR3 DNA reads TGTGCCAGCAGCCCAGAGGGAGATACGCAGTATTTT. Translated, it gives CASSPEGDTQYF.

This clone has only one observation. This chain connects TRBV27 to TRBJ1-5, with D tentatively TRBD1 (6 bases). The V and J ends lost 6 bases and 4 bases respectively, with 16 bases between them. The CDR3 runs to 15 residues. Germline CDR1 reads MNHEY; CDR2 reads SMNVEV (reference sequence). The CDR3 sequence is CASRPLDRGNQPQHF. The CDR3 DNA is TGTGCCAGCAGGCCCCTGGACAGAGGAAATCAGCCCCAGCATTTT.

The V gene is TRBV2, the J gene TRBJ1-4, with D perhaps TRBD1 (5 bases). This CDR3 region has 14 residues. V was clipped by 8 bases and J by 3 bases, with 13 bases between them. Germline V gene sequence: CDR1 SNHLY, CDR2 FYNNEI. DNA for the CDR3: TGTGCCAGCGAAAGGGCGGGGGCTAATGAAAAACTGTTTTTT. Translation gives CASERAGANEKLFF.

The V and J genes are TRBV4-1 and TRBJ2-3; 10 nucleotides agree with TRBD2. The trim removed 1 base at V and 0 bases at J, leaving 7 bases unmatched. Germline V gives CDR1 MGHRA, CDR2 YSYEKL. The CDR3 has 18 residues. CDR3 in amino acids: CASSQGLAGDRSTDTQYF. DNA for the CDR3: TGCGCCAGCAGCCAAGGGCTAGCGGGGGATCGGAGCACAGATACGCAGTATTTT.

The chain carries TRBV5-6 and TRBJ1-2, with 7 bases lining up with TRBD1. This CDR3 is built from 14 residues. V trimming: 3 bases; J trimming: 4 bases; junction bases outside the gene matches: 6. Germline V CDR1 and CDR2: SGHDT, YYEEEE. For the CDR3, the DNA is TGTGCCAGCAGCTGGGGGGACAGCGTCTATGGCTACACCTTC. This encodes CASSWGDSVYGYTF.

The V gene is TRBV5-5, the J gene TRBJ1-5; tentatively, D is TRBD1 (6 bases). This CDR3 contains 15 residues. Per germline, CDR1 SGHKS and CDR2 YYEKEE (reference sequence). V was trimmed by 4 bases and J by 0 bases, leaving 11 bases between them. DNA of the CDR3: TGTGCCAGCAGCCGGACAGACTATAGCAATCAGCCCCAGCATTTT. It specifies CASSRTDYSNQPQHF.

The gene calls are TRBV5-1 and TRBJ2-5; D is perhaps TRBD2 (6 bases). V shed 4 bases and J shed 1 base, with 11 bases lying between them. Germline V gene lookup returns CDR1 SGHRS and CDR2 YFSETQ. This CDR3 is built from 14 residues. The CDR3, as DNA: TGCGCCAGCAGCGGCGGGACCATCCAAGAGACCCAGTACTTC. Amino acid sequence: CASSGGTIQETQYF.

This sequence joins TRBV5-1 and TRBJ2-3; 9 positions match TRBD2. The CDR3 totals 14 residues. Germline values: CDR1 SGHRS, CDR2 YFSETQ. Trimming at V came to 6 bases and at J to 5 bases, leaving 7 bases not matched to a gene. The CDR3 reads CASNRGGAKDTQYF. CDR3 nucleotides: TGCGCCAGCAACCGCGGGGGGGCAAAAGATACGCAGTATTTT.

The chain links TRBV29-1 to TRBJ2-1; 8 positions agree with TRBD1. The CDR3 length is 13 residues. V gave up 6 bases and J gave up 8 bases; unmatched junction bases: 9. CDR1 is SQVTM, CDR2 ANQGSEA, per germline. The CDR3 region is CSVDDRGTHEQFF. DNA for the CDR3: TGCAGCGTCGACGACAGGGGAACTCATGAGCAGTTCTTC.

The genes are TRBV30 and TRBJ1-2; 7 bases agree with TRBD1. The CDR3 spans 16 residues. Germline loops: CDR1 GTSNPN, CDR2 SVGIG (reference sequence). V trimming: 2 bases; J trimming: 4 bases; junction bases outside the gene matches: 13. CDR3 sequence (DNA): TGTGCCTGGAGTCCGACAGGGCCGCTTGGGGTCTATGGCTACACCTTC. It specifies CAWSPTGPLGVYGYTF.

J is TRBJ2-4 and V is TRBV27; 10 nucleotides align to TRBD2. The V segment lost 6 bases and the J segment 6 bases; nucleotides outside the gene matches: 2. Germline CDR1 is MNHEY and CDR2 is SMNVEV (reference sequence). This CDR3 region has 13 residues. The CDR3 nucleotides read TGTGCCAGCAGGGCTAGCGGGGGAAACATTCAGTACTTC. This translates into CASRASGGNIQYF.

The gene calls are TRBV3-1 (or the pseudogene TRBV3-2) and TRBJ2-2; TRBD2 might be the D (5 bases). Germline V gene lookup returns CDR1 LGHDT and CDR2 YNNKEL (reference sequence). V was shortened by 3 bases and J by 1 base, with 12 bases between the two germline ends. The CDR3 is made up of 16 amino acids. The CDR3 nucleotides read TGTGCCAGCAGCCACTCCCGCGGACTGAACACCGGGGAGCTGTTTTTT. Its translation is CASSHSRGLNTGELFF.

This clone was seen ten or more times. The chain recombines TRBV19 with TRBJ1-1; D call uncertain. Per germline, CDR1 LNHDA and CDR2 SQIVND (reference sequence). CDR3 length equals 14 residues. Trimming took 6 bases from V and 1 from J, leaving 12 bases between them. The CDR3 DNA sequence: TGTGCCAGTAGACCGTCCTTTAGGAACACTGAAGCTTTCTTT. The encoded protein is CASRPSFRNTEAFF.